These 16 T cell receptor beta chains were sequenced from one sample in a study of regulatory T cells in long-lasting Graves disease. Arm-PCR of CDR3 regions and iRepertoire HTBI primers were the basis on which TCR beta libraries were built. Each CDR3 protein is one row after TCRdb ran MiXCR on the multiplex PCR reads. The sample carries roughly 510,000 distinct CDR3 sequences, about 16% recorded once. Time point indicated: newly diagnosed GD, antithyroid drugs for less than 3 months. PBMC RNA was the source of the TCR library. This same sample was also part of a study on T cells in Graves' hyperthyroidism and ophthalmopathy.

The sample here was peripheral blood mononuclear cells (PBMCs), taken at new diagnosis, from a patient treated with antithyroid drugs. The origin of the receptors is a man younger than 35 with Graves disease.

At least ten counts were recorded for this clonotype. The chain links TRBV7-9 to TRBJ2-7; D gene ambiguous. In germline, CDR1 is SEHNR, CDR2 FQNEAQ (reference sequence). V lost 1 base and J lost 2, with 6 bases in between. The CDR3 has 13 amino acids. CDR3 DNA: TGTGCCAGCAGCTTAGGAAAAACCTACGAGCAGTACTTC. This encodes CASSLGKTYEQYF.

This clonotype was recorded many times. The V gene is TRBV7-2, the J gene TRBJ2-3, with 9 nucleotides matching TRBD2. The CDR3 is 16 amino acids. CDR1 is SGHTA and CDR2 is FQGNSA in the germline V gene. V dropped 1 base and J dropped 9; count of bases not matched to a gene: 11. CDR3 residues: CASSLDLAGGPRTQYF. DNA for the CDR3: TGTGCCAGCAGCTTAGATCTGGCGGGAGGGCCAAGGACGCAGTATTTT. The variable domain in full, with the rest retrieved from reference TRBV7-2 and TRBJ2-3, is GAGVSQSPSNKVTEKGKDVELRCDPISGHTALYWYRQSLGQGLEFLIYFQGNSAPDKSGLPSDRFSAERTGGSVSTLTIQRTQQEDSAVYLCASSLDLAGGPRTQYFGPGTRLTVL.

This clonotype was detected only a few times. V and J are TRBV28 and TRBJ2-7, with D maybe TRBD1 (5 bases). V was cut by 5 bases and J by 5 bases, with 19 bases left in between. Per the germline V gene, CDR1 is MDHEN and CDR2 is SYDVKM. CDR3 length equals 15 residues. CDR3 in amino acids: CASSPPQGYLHEQYF. CDR3 nucleotides: TGTGCCAGCAGTCCACCCCAGGGTTACCTACACGAGCAGTACTTC.

This clonotype was found many times. As DNA, the CDR3 is TGTGCCAGCAGTGAAAATGTCGGACTAGCGGGAATAGATACGCAGTATTTT. Translation gives CASSENVGLAGIDTQYF. This rearrangement joins TRBV6-2 or TRBV6-3 to TRBJ2-3; 12 bases fit TRBD2. Germline V gene data show CDR1 as MNHEY and CDR2 as SVGEGT. With V trimmed by 5 bases and J by 5 bases, 11 bases remained unmatched. The CDR3 extends over 17 amino acids.

This clonotype was counted many times. The rearrangement uses TRBV6-1 and TRBJ2-5; D might be TRBD2 (5 bases). This CDR3 has 12 residues. V was pared by 6 bases and J by 5 bases, with 10 bases between. CDR1 is MNHNS, CDR2 SASEGT, per germline. The CDR3 loop is CASSGVAETQYF. DNA of the CDR3: TGTGCCAGCAGCGGGGTAGCGGAGACCCAGTACTTC.

As DNA, the CDR3 is TGCGCCAGCAGCACTGTGAGAGGGGGCGTTTACGAGCAGTACTTC. Protein product: CASSTVRGGVYEQYF. The V gene is TRBV5-1, the J gene TRBJ2-7; 7 bases agree with TRBD1. V shed 4 bases and J 4 bases; nucleotides not matched to a gene: 11. Germline V gene data show CDR1 as SGHRS and CDR2 as YFSETQ. CDR3 size: 15 residues.

This clonotype turned up a few times. The chain joins TRBV7-8 to TRBJ2-1; the D is unclear. The CDR3 sequence is 15 residues long. V was shortened by 3 bases and J by 0 bases, with 9 bases between the two germline ends. Germline CDR1 is SGHVS and CDR2 is FQNEAQ. CDR3 residues: CASSFKGASYNEQFF. CDR3 coding DNA: TGTGCCAGCAGCTTTAAGGGCGCCTCCTACAATGAGCAGTTCTTC.

The J gene is TRBJ2-1, the V gene TRBV7-3, with 13 bases lining up with TRBD2. The J call may be in error: the DNA end matches TRBJ2-5 better. The CDR3 contains 17 residues. Germline-derived CDR1 and CDR2 are SGHTA and FQGTGA. The CDR3 sequence is CASSLGGLAGQKETQYF. As DNA, the CDR3 is TGTGCCAGCAGCTTAGGGGGACTAGCGGGGCAGAAAGAGACCCAGTACTTC.

This clonotype was counted at least ten times. The chain carries TRBV2 and TRBJ2-7; D uncertain. This CDR3 has 12 amino acids. From germline, CDR1 is SNHLY and CDR2 FYNNEI. Between the trimmed V and J ends, which lost 1 base and 11 bases, there was a span of 12 bases. CDR3 residues: CASSEGANLKYF. CDR3 coding DNA: TGTGCCAGCAGTGAAGGCGCGAACTTGAAGTACTTC.

This clonotype was seen repeatedly, ten times or more. The chain employs TRBV4-1 and TRBJ2-3; TRBD2 matches 13 bases. Per the germline V gene, CDR1 is MGHRA and CDR2 is YSYEKL. V shed 4 bases and J 4 bases; nucleotides not matched to a gene: 8. CDR3 size: 17 residues. CDR3 protein: CASSPRTSGSSADTQYF. The DNA of the CDR3 is TGCGCCAGCAGCCCAAGGACTAGCGGGAGTTCAGCAGATACGCAGTATTTT.

This clonotype has just a few counts. This chain connects TRBV29-1 to TRBJ2-7; D remains ambiguous. Germline-derived CDR1 and CDR2 are SQVTM and ANQGSEA. The CDR3 contains 13 residues. Trimming took 0 bases from V and 3 from J, leaving 9 bases between them. The CDR3 coding sequence is TGCAGCGTTGAAGATAATCTGGGCTACGAGCAGTACTTC. Amino acid sequence: CSVEDNLGYEQYF.

This chain connects TRBV27 to TRBJ2-1; the D gene is possibly TRBD2 (5 bases). The CDR3 loop spans 18 amino acids. The germline CDR1 and CDR2 sequences are MNHEY and SMNVEV (reference sequence). Trimming removed 6 bases at V and 0 bases at J, with 21 bases between. This chain's CDR3 is CASSPVGVSGVSYNEQFF. In DNA form, the CDR3 reads TGTGCCAGCAGCCCCGTTGGGGTAAGCGGAGTCTCCTACAATGAGCAGTTCTTC.

V usage is TRBV6-2 or TRBV6-3 and J usage is TRBJ2-2, with 7 bases aligning to TRBD2. Per the germline V gene, CDR1 is MNHEY and CDR2 is SVGEGT. J lost 4 bases, V lost 5 bases, and 7 bases had no gene match. The CDR3 length is 15 residues. The CDR3 loop is CASSPLGGSTGELFF. The CDR3 coding sequence is TGTGCCAGCAGTCCCCTGGGAGGGTCCACCGGGGAGCTGTTTTTT.

The sample holds many counts of this clonotype. The rearrangement joins TRBV2 to TRBJ2-1; 12 bases align to TRBD2. The CDR3 covers 15 residues. The germline V gene encodes CDR1 SNHLY and CDR2 FYNNEI. With 2 bases clipped from V and 8 bases from J, the junction kept 4 bases outside the gene matches. CDR3 coding DNA: TGTGCCAGCAGTGAATTGACTAGCGGGAGCGATGAGCAGTTCTTC. As protein: CASSELTSGSDEQFF.

This clonotype was seen a few times. The V call is TRBV27, the J call TRBJ2-7; D is possibly TRBD2 (5 bases). V was pared by 2 bases and J by 0 bases, with 11 bases between. The CDR3 loop spans 15 amino acids. Germline V CDR1 and CDR2: MNHEY, SMNVEV (reference sequence). The CDR3 DNA sequence: TGTGCCAGCAGTTTAAGAGGGAGCAACTCCTACGAGCAGTACTTC. Translation: CASSLRGSNSYEQYF.

This clonotype was seen ten or more times. The rearrangement links TRBV18 to TRBJ2-7; D remains unclear. Trimming pared 0 bases from V and 6 bases from J, leaving 6 bases between. CDR3 length: 12 amino acids. Germline V gives CDR1 KGHSH, CDR2 LQKENI. This CDR3 reads CASSPPLGEQYF. CDR3 in DNA: TGTGCCAGCTCACCACCCCTTGGCGAGCAGTACTTC.